Below, 20 T cell receptor beta chains from the same sample are listed, as sequenced in a study of T-cell memory formation after mild COVID-19. TCRdb recomputed calls from the 5' RACE reads with MiXCR, one row per CDR3 protein. The data show approximately 570,000 distinct CDR3 sequences, roughly 18% seen once. Sequencing input: PBMCs or a T cell subset sorted from them (not recorded which). The receptor source for this set is an adult woman who had mild COVID-19 (a few samples of this study predate the infection). Cell type and time point are not known.

This chain links TRBV4-3 with TRBJ2-5; TRBD1 matches at 8 bases. Trimming removed 6 bases from V and 7 bases from J; junction bases left unmatched: 7. This CDR3 has 13 amino acids. Germline loops: CDR1 LGHNA, CDR2 YSLEER. The CDR3 coding sequence is TGCGCCAGCAGTCAGGGGGCGGAGGGGACCCAGTACTTC. This codes for CASSQGAEGTQYF.

This clonotype was observed a few times. The chain couples TRBV5-1 to TRBJ2-5, with TRBD2 matching over 8 bases. V shed 0 bases, J shed 5 bases, and the junction held 12 bases outside the gene matches. This CDR3 has 17 amino acids. The V gene's germline CDR1 is SGHRS and CDR2 YFSETQ. The CDR3 loop is CASSLAGGDPIRETQYF. In nucleotides, the CDR3 is TGCGCCAGCAGCTTGGCGGGGGGGGACCCGATCAGGGAGACCCAGTACTTC.

The sample holds many counts of this clonotype. V gene TRBV4-1 combines with J gene TRBJ2-7; a weak D match, TRBD1 (6 bases). CDR1 is MGHRA, CDR2 YSYEKL, per germline. The V end was cut by 0 bases, the J end by 1 base, with 13 bases between. The CDR3 has 16 amino acids. Here the CDR3 DNA reads TGCGCCAGCAGCCAAGATCTCGAGACAGGATCCTACGAGCAGTACTTC. Its translation is CASSQDLETGSYEQYF.

In its sample, this clonotype was seen a few times. The chain recombines TRBV24-1 with TRBJ2-5; 7 nucleotides match TRBD1. CDR3 size: 15 residues. Germline values: CDR1 KGHDR, CDR2 SFDVKD. The J segment lost 2 bases and the V segment lost 1 base, leaving 3 bases of the junction unmatched. CDR3 sequence: CATSDLEDRQETQYF. CDR3 sequence (DNA): TGTGCCACCAGTGATTTAGAGGACAGGCAAGAGACCCAGTACTTC.

The chain couples TRBV5-6 to TRBJ1-1, with D unresolved. Between the trimmed V and J ends, which lost 0 bases and 0 bases, there was a span of 12 bases. Germline lookup yields CDR1 SGHDT and CDR2 YYEEEE. This CDR3 comprises 16 residues. The chain's CDR3 is CASSLDVGRMNTEAFF. Here the CDR3 DNA reads TGTGCCAGCAGCTTGGACGTCGGCAGAATGAACACTGAAGCTTTCTTT.

CDR3: CASSYNMDPVNTEAFF. The CDR3 DNA reads TGTGCCAGCAGTTACAATATGGACCCGGTGAACACTGAAGCTTTCTTT. The chain carries TRBV6-5 and TRBJ1-1; unclear D gene. This CDR3 is 16 amino acids long. The germline V and J ends were trimmed by 2 bases and 0 bases, with 13 bases remaining between them. Germline values: CDR1 MNHEY, CDR2 SVGAGI.

The genes are TRBV15 and TRBJ1-5; possibly TRBD1 for D (6 bases). The CDR3 consists of 14 residues. V lost 3 bases and J lost 4, with 10 bases in between. Per the germline V gene, CDR1 is LNHNV and CDR2 is YYDKDF (reference sequence). The CDR3 reads CATSRDSRNQPQHF. CDR3 nucleotide sequence: TGTGCCACCAGCAGGGACAGCCGGAATCAGCCCCAGCATTTT.

This rearrangement joins TRBV5-1 to TRBJ2-3, with 9 bases lining up with TRBD2. The CDR3 length is 14 residues. Germline loops: CDR1 SGHRS, CDR2 YFSETQ. The junction had 6 bases not matched to a gene; V was cut back by 6 bases and J by 4 bases. CDR3 residues: CASKSGRLSDTQYF. Here the CDR3 DNA reads TGCGCCAGCAAAAGCGGGAGGCTATCAGATACGCAGTATTTT.

V and J are TRBV20-1 and TRBJ1-1, with D perhaps TRBD1 (6 bases). Per the germline V gene, CDR1 is DFQATT and CDR2 is SNEGSKA (reference sequence). Deletions cut 5 bases from V and 1 base from J, with 11 bases between. The CDR3 runs 13 residues. The CDR3: CSAVIQGNTEAFF. CDR3 nucleotides: TGCAGTGCTGTAATACAGGGGAACACTGAAGCTTTCTTT.

The chain combines TRBV12-3 or TRBV12-4 with TRBJ2-5; tentative D call: TRBD2 (6 bases). This CDR3 is built from 14 residues. With 6 bases removed from V and 3 bases from J, the gap between germline ends came to 14 bases. CDR3 bases: TGTGCCAGCAGGCCCCCGACTAGGGAAGAGACCCAGTACTTC. As protein: CASRPPTREETQYF.

V and J are TRBV7-9 and TRBJ2-1; 8 positions match TRBD2. This CDR3 is built from 14 residues. Germline values: CDR1 SEHNR, CDR2 FQNEAQ (reference sequence). V was clipped by 9 bases and J by 9 bases; unmatched bases: 13. The CDR3 bases are TGTGCCAGTGAACCGGGACTAGTGATTTCTGAGCAGTTCTTC. Protein product: CASEPGLVISEQFF.

This clonotype was picked up a small number of times. The chain recombines TRBV7-9 with TRBJ2-1; D may be TRBD1 (5 bases). There are 15 residues in the CDR3. Per the germline V gene, CDR1 is SEHNR and CDR2 is FQNEAQ (reference sequence). V lost 4 bases and J lost 6, with 16 bases in between. The CDR3 sequence is CASSSTEDTGNEQFF. CDR3 bases: TGTGCCAGCAGCTCTACAGAGGACACTGGCAATGAGCAGTTCTTC. Complete variable domain (other parts from reference TRBV7-9 and TRBJ2-1): DTGVSQNPRHKITKRGQNVTFRCDPISEHNRLYWYRQTLGQGPEFLTYFQNEAQLEKSRLLSDRFSAERPKGSFSTLEIQRTEQGDSAMYLCASSSTEDTGNEQFFGPGTRLTVL.

The CDR3: CASSLEVVYEQYF. CDR3 nucleotide sequence: TGTGCCAGCAGCTTGGAGGTCGTCTACGAGCAGTACTTC. The rearrangement links TRBV7-2 to TRBJ2-7; maybe TRBD2 (5 bases). V dropped 3 bases and J dropped 3 bases, with 9 bases sitting between them. The CDR3 spans 13 residues. Germline loops: CDR1 SGHTA, CDR2 FQGNSA. Full variable domain (missing parts from reference TRBV7-2 and TRBJ2-7): GAGVSQSPSNKVTEKGKDVELRCDPISGHTALYWYRQSLGQGLEFLIYFQGNSAPDKSGLPSDRFSAERTGGSVSTLTIQRTQQEDSAVYLCASSLEVVYEQYFGPGTRLTVT.

Of note for this clonotype: One end of the junction fails to match germline, which may point to a read error. V is TRBV7-7 and J is TRBJ2-3; 8 nucleotides agree with TRBD2. Germline V gene sequence: CDR1 SSHAT, CDR2 FNYEAQ (reference sequence). CDR3 length: 16 residues. In DNA, the CDR3 is TGTGCTAGCAGCTCCACTAGCGGAGGAGTGGCAGATACGCAGTATTTT. Protein: CASSSTSGGVADTQYF. Filled out from reference TRBV7-7 and TRBJ2-3, the complete variable domain reads GAGVSQSPRYKVTKRGQDVTLRCDPISSHATLYWYQQALGQGPEFLTYFNYEAQPDKSGLPSDRFSAERPEGSISTLTIQRTEQRDSAMYRCASSSTSGGVADTQYFGPGTRLTVL.

This clonotype was detected a few times. The rearrangement uses TRBV11-2 and TRBJ2-7; maybe TRBD2 (5 bases). The V gene's germline CDR1 is SGHAT and CDR2 FQNNGV. V shed 6 bases and J shed 4 bases, with 10 bases lying between them. The CDR3 loop spans 12 amino acids. CDR3 DNA sequence: TGTGCCAGCAGGTCGGGCGGGTACGAGCAGTACTTC. Its protein product is CASRSGGYEQYF. The whole variable domain, remainder taken from reference TRBV11-2 and TRBJ2-7, is EAGVAQSPRYKIIEKRQSVAFWCNPISGHATLYWYQQILGQGPKLLIQFQNNGVVDDSQLPKDRFSAERLKGVDSTLKIQPAKLEDSAVYLCASRSGGYEQYFGPGTRLTVT.

This clonotype turned up a few times. The V gene is TRBV14, the J gene TRBJ2-7, with 7 bases aligning to TRBD1. V gave up 2 bases and J gave up 2 bases; unmatched junction bases: 6. This CDR3 is 15 amino acids long. The germline CDR1 and CDR2 sequences are SGHDN and FVKESK. For the CDR3, the DNA is TGTGCCAGCAGCCAACCGGGACAGAATCCCTACGAGCAGTACTTC. Its protein product is CASSQPGQNPYEQYF.

The rearrangement uses TRBV7-2 and TRBJ1-4; no reliable D call. Deletions cut 2 bases from V and 5 bases from J, with 9 bases between. CDR3 length: 14 amino acids. Germline assignment: CDR1 SGHTA and CDR2 FQGNSA. Here the CDR3 DNA reads TGTGCCAGCAGCTTATCAGTTCAAAATGAAAAACTGTTTTTT. Protein product: CASSLSVQNEKLFF.

The V gene is TRBV24-1, the J gene TRBJ1-5; no firm D call. Germline V gives CDR1 KGHDR, CDR2 SFDVKD. The CDR3 has 13 residues. V lost 7 bases, J lost 7 bases, and 13 bases lay in between. The CDR3, as DNA: TGTGCCACCAGCCTCACCTCTCAGCAGCCCCAGCATTTT. It specifies CATSLTSQQPQHF.

The gene calls are TRBV5-1 and TRBJ2-7; 7 bases line up with TRBD2. CDR3 length: 13 amino acids. In germline, CDR1 is SGHRS, CDR2 YFSETQ. J was trimmed by 6 bases and V by 0 bases; bases with no gene match: 3. The CDR3 is CASSLEGGVEQYF. Written as DNA, the CDR3 is TGCGCCAGCAGCTTGGAGGGAGGGGTCGAGCAGTACTTC. Full variable domain (remainder filled in from reference TRBV5-1 and TRBJ2-7): KAGVTQTPRYLIKTRGQQVTLSCSPISGHRSVSWYQQTPGQGLQFLFEYFSETQRNKGNFPGRFSGRQFSNSRSEMNVSTLELGDSALYLCASSLEGGVEQYFGPGTRLTVT.

This clonotype has only a few counts. The chain carries TRBV6-2 or TRBV6-3 and TRBJ2-7, with D maybe TRBD2 (5 bases). The length of the CDR3 is 12 residues. Germline V gene data show CDR1 as MNHEY and CDR2 as SVGEGT. Trimming took 6 bases from V and 7 from J, leaving 13 bases between them. The CDR3 region has the DNA TGTGCCAGCAGGGACTTTTCGGGGGAGCAGTACTTC. Its protein product is CASRDFSGEQYF.